The sequence of this TCR beta chain was determined in a study of T cells after yellow fever vaccination. As for the study in general: Researchers used SMART-Seq v4 Ultra Low Input to prepare fractions that had low cell numbers.

TCRdb processed the 5' RACE reads anew with MiXCR; each CDR3 protein has one entry. The repertoire consists of about 630,000 distinct CDR3 sequences, with approximately 13% occurring once and the leading ten covering more than 13%. Germline lookup yields CDR1 MNHEY and CDR2 SVGEGT. The CDR3 has 18 amino acids. The V end lost 1 base, the J end lost 0 bases, and 13 bases lay between the germline ends. The input for sequencing was PBMCs, taken on the day of the yellow fever booster vaccination. This TCR was recovered from a man aged 30-40 years who received the YFV17D yellow fever vaccine. The V gene is TRBV6-2 or TRBV6-3, the J gene TRBJ2-6, with D perhaps assigned TRBD1 or TRBD2 (5 bases each). The CDR3 DNA sequence: TGTGCCAGCAGTTACTATGGGACCGTGAACTCTGGGGCCAACGTCCTGACTTTC. Translated: CASSYYGTVNSGANVLTF.